This passage covers 7 T cell receptor beta chains from one sample sequenced in a study of identical twins. TCRdb reprocessed the 5' RACE reads via MiXCR and lists one record per CDR3 protein. Of 1.5 million to 2 million distinct CDR3 sequences in the sample, about 31% are singletons; the top ten hold about 0.3%. The sequenced sample consisted of cord blood. The receptors shown here come from a newborn girl in good health.

The J gene is TRBJ1-2, the V gene TRBV12-3 or TRBV12-4; perhaps TRBD1 as D (5 bases). The CDR3 covers 13 residues. The V end was cut by 6 bases, the J end by 4 bases, with 12 bases between. The CDR3 loop reads CASSRRDGYGYTF. The CDR3 DNA follows: TGTGCCAGCAGCCGTCGGGACGGCTATGGCTACACCTTC.

The table lists this clonotype with a few counts. The chain couples TRBV7-2 to TRBJ1-5; the D is unclear. The CDR3 runs 15 residues. The germline V and J ends were trimmed by 1 base and 2 bases, with 9 bases remaining between them. Germline CDR1 SGHTA, CDR2 FQGNSA. The CDR3 protein is CASSLGRPGNQPQHF. In DNA form, the CDR3 reads TGTGCCAGCAGCTTAGGCAGGCCGGGCAATCAGCCCCAGCATTTT. Based on the CDR3 plus reference TRBV7-2 and TRBJ1-5, the full variable domain is GAGVSQSPSNKVTEKGKDVELRCDPISGHTALYWYRQSLGQGLEFLIYFQGNSAPDKSGLPSDRFSAERTGGSVSTLTIQRTQQEDSAVYLCASSLGRPGNQPQHFGDGTRLSIL.

The chain carries TRBV10-3 and TRBJ1-2, with D perhaps TRBD1 (6 bases). The germline gives CDR1 ENHRY, CDR2 SYGVKD. Trimming took off 8 bases at V and 3 bases at J, with 19 bases between the two ends. This CDR3 region has 15 residues. The CDR3 sequence: CAIGNETGLYYGYTF. Written as DNA, the CDR3 is TGTGCCATCGGCAACGAGACAGGCCTTTACTATGGCTACACCTTC.

This clonotype was counted only a few times. The genes are TRBV20-1 and TRBJ1-6; D might be TRBD1 (5 bases). There are 14 residues in the CDR3. CDR1 is DFQATT, CDR2 SNEGSKA, per germline (reference sequence). The germline V and J ends were trimmed by 0 bases and 3 bases, with 6 bases remaining between them. CDR3 loop: CSAREDNYNSPLHF. In nucleotides, the CDR3 is TGCAGTGCTAGAGAGGACAACTATAATTCACCCCTCCACTTT.

The chain couples TRBV12-3 or TRBV12-4 to TRBJ2-3; the D gene is possibly TRBD2 (5 bases). With 8 bases removed from V and 4 bases from J, the gap between germline ends came to 19 bases. This CDR3 is built from 15 residues. The DNA of the CDR3 is TGTGCCAGCGATACAAGCGGAGGTTGGGCAGATACGCAGTATTTT. The encoded protein is CASDTSGGWADTQYF.

This clonotype was observed a few times. This chain connects TRBV19 to TRBJ1-1; D might be TRBD1 (5 bases). The CDR3 covers 12 residues. V was trimmed by 1 base and J by 6 bases, leaving 6 bases between them. Germline loops: CDR1 LNHDA, CDR2 SQIVND (reference sequence). The CDR3 sequence is CASSIGGAEAFF. The CDR3 DNA sequence: TGTGCCAGTAGTATAGGGGGGGCTGAAGCTTTCTTT. The full variable domain, rest sourced from reference TRBV19 and TRBJ1-1, is DGGITQSPKYLFRKEGQNVTLSCEQNLNHDAMYWYRQDPGQGLRLIYYSQIVNDFQKGDIAEGYSVSREKKESFPLTVTSAQKNPTAFYLCASSIGGAEAFFGQGTRLTVV.

The chain recombines TRBV9 with TRBJ1-2; perhaps TRBD1 as D (6 bases). From germline, CDR1 is SGDLS and CDR2 YYNGEE. Trimming took off 4 bases at V and 6 bases at J, with 22 bases between the two ends. The length of the CDR3 is 16 residues. The CDR3, as DNA: TGTGCCAGCAGCAGGGATTTGAGGGGACATTTTGATGGCTACACCTTC. Amino acids: CASSRDLRGHFDGYTF.